The 17 T cell receptor beta chains below all came from one sample that was sequenced in a study of cytomegalovirus exposure and HLA in healthy donors. With 60 Vbeta and 13 Jbeta primers, the PCR was carried out. The protocol was immunoSEQ multiplex PCR, while the TCRdb copy is restricted to in-frame clones and leaves out a portion. The repertoire holds under 250,000 clones, with about 85% as singletons. The specimen was PBMCs. These receptor sequences come from a human donor in good health.

The chain recombines TRBV9 with TRBJ1-5, with D uncertain. V dropped 1 base and J dropped 4 bases, with 6 bases sitting between them. CDR3 size: 13 residues. The germline V gene encodes CDR1 SGDLS and CDR2 YYNGEE. CDR3 in DNA: TGTGCCAGCAGCGTATCCCCGAATCAGCCCCAGCATTTT. Amino acids: CASSVSPNQPQHF.

This chain connects TRBV7-3 to TRBJ2-3, with 7 bases matching TRBD2. The CDR3 totals 15 residues. J was trimmed by 3 bases and V by 0 bases; bases with no gene match: 3. Per germline, CDR1 SGHTA and CDR2 FQGTGA. The CDR3 DNA reads as TGTGCCAGCAGCTTAACTAGCGGGCCTACAGATACGCAGTATTTT. Translating gives CASSLTSGPTDTQYF.

For this clone: The conserved phenylalanine or tryptophan normally closing the CDR3 is absent here, so this likely arose from a read error. The J gene is TRBJ2-7, the V gene TRBV28, with 9 bases aligning to TRBD1. Germline V lookup: CDR1 MDHEN, CDR2 SYDVKM. Losses at the gene ends were 5 bases for V and 0 bases for J; bases not matched to a gene: 5. This CDR3 spans 15 amino acids. CDR3 region: CASSRTGATSYEQYL. The CDR3 DNA reads as TGTGCCAGCAGTCGGACAGGGGCGACCTCCTACGAGCAGTACCTC.

V is TRBV12-5 and J is TRBJ1-3; unclear D gene. V gave up 1 base and J gave up 0 bases, with 13 bases separating them. The CDR3 has 17 amino acids. Germline V gene sequence: CDR1 LGHNT, CDR2 FRNRAP. In DNA, the CDR3 is TGTGCTAGTGGTTTGGGCAGACAACCCTCCTCTGGAAACACCATATATTTT. As protein: CASGLGRQPSSGNTIYF.

The chain uses TRBV29-1 and TRBJ2-1, with D possibly matching TRBD2 (6 bases). V was pared by 1 base and J by 5 bases, with 12 bases between. Germline V CDR1 and CDR2: SQVTM, ANQGSEA. The CDR3 contains 14 residues. Written as DNA, the CDR3 is TGCAGCGTTGAAGGACTAGTAGCGGACAATGAGCAGTTCTTC. It translates to CSVEGLVADNEQFF.

The chain recombines TRBV6-5 with TRBJ1-2, with TRBD1 matching 10 bases. Germline CDR1 and CDR2: MNHEY and SVGAGI. The CDR3 has 16 amino acids. Unmatched junction bases numbered 12, after V lost 4 bases and J lost 7 bases. Here the CDR3 reads CASSSFGTGDGSGYTF. CDR3 nucleotide sequence: TGTGCCAGCAGTTCATTTGGGACAGGGGATGGGTCTGGCTACACCTTC.

The chain joins TRBV29-1 to TRBJ1-2; tentative D call: TRBD1 (5 bases). CDR1 is SQVTM and CDR2 is ANQGSEA in the germline V gene. This CDR3 has 13 residues. Trimming left V 4 bases short and J 4 bases short, with 13 bases between. CDR3 sequence: CSVGRGETYGYTF. CDR3 sequence (DNA): TGCAGCGTTGGGCGGGGGGAGACCTATGGCTACACCTTC.

The J gene is TRBJ1-1, the V gene TRBV19, with 8 bases matching TRBD1. With V trimmed by 7 bases and J by 3 bases, 16 bases remained unmatched. CDR1 and CDR2 from the germline V gene are LNHDA and SQIVND (reference sequence). The CDR3 loop spans 17 amino acids. The CDR3 spells CASIPDRVFVLDTEAFF. The CDR3 coding sequence is TGTGCCAGTATTCCGGACAGGGTTTTTGTTTTGGACACTGAAGCTTTCTTT.

This chain joins TRBV5-4 and TRBJ1-2; a weak D match, TRBD1 (5 bases). The CDR3 spans 14 residues. Trimming stripped 4 bases from V and 2 bases from J, with 12 bases between. Germline assignment: CDR1 SGHNT and CDR2 YYREEE (reference sequence). The CDR3 DNA follows: TGTGCCAGCAGCCTCGGGACTGAGAACTATGGCTACACCTTC. It specifies CASSLGTENYGYTF.

This rearrangement joins TRBV10-3 to TRBJ2-1; 8 bases line up with TRBD1. With 2 bases clipped from V and 3 bases from J, the junction kept 6 bases outside the gene matches. The CDR3 extends over 16 amino acids. From germline, CDR1 is ENHRY and CDR2 SYGVKD. The CDR3: CAISENRGSDYNEQFF. The CDR3 coding sequence is TGTGCCATCAGTGAGAACAGGGGGTCGGACTACAATGAGCAGTTCTTC.

The CDR3 nucleotides are TGTGCCACCAGCAGAGGGTCTAGGCGCCAAGAGACCCAGTACTTC. This encodes CATSRGSRRQETQYF. The genes are TRBV15 and TRBJ2-5; D not resolved. CDR1 is LNHNV, CDR2 YYDKDF, per germline (reference sequence). Deletions cut 1 base from V and 1 base from J, with 10 bases between. The CDR3 spans 15 residues.

The chain has TRBV18 and TRBJ2-1; 12 bases agree with TRBD2. The V gene end was trimmed by 8 bases and the J gene end by 7 bases; junction bases not matched to a gene: 9. Germline V lookup: CDR1 KGHSH, CDR2 LQKENI. This CDR3 is 15 amino acids long. CDR3 in DNA: TGTGCCAGCGCAAGGACTAGCGGGATTGGGAATGAGCAGTTCTTC. Its protein is CASARTSGIGNEQFF.

V is TRBV20-1 and J is TRBJ2-7; tentatively, D is TRBD2 (6 bases). This CDR3 spans 11 amino acids. The germline V gene encodes CDR1 DFQATT and CDR2 SNEGSKA (reference sequence). V was pared by 7 bases and J by 7 bases, with 14 bases between. The CDR3 region is CSGGTLREQYF. The DNA for the CDR3 is TGCAGTGGCGGGACTTTAAGGGAGCAGTACTTC.

The chain links TRBV4-1 to TRBJ2-1, with TRBD1 matching over 7 bases. This CDR3 comprises 15 residues. After removal of 1 base from V and 6 bases from J, the junction contained 6 bases not matched to a gene. CDR1 and CDR2 from the germline V gene are MGHRA and YSYEKL. The CDR3 DNA follows: TGCGCCAGCAGCCAAGGGTTTGGGGACAGCAATGAGCAGTTCTTC. It yields the protein CASSQGFGDSNEQFF.

The J gene is TRBJ2-1, the V gene TRBV14; TRBD1 matches 9 bases. V lost 3 bases to trimming and J lost 5 bases; unmatched junction nucleotides: 5. The CDR3 has 15 residues. CDR1 and CDR2 (germline): SGHDN, FVKESK. CDR3 in DNA: TGTGCCAGCAGCCACTACAGGGGGCGAGACAATGAGCAGTTCTTC. Protein product: CASSHYRGRDNEQFF.

The chain couples TRBV2 to TRBJ1-1, with D perhaps matching TRBD1 (6 bases). V lost 6 bases and J 5 bases, leaving 13 bases between the germline ends. This CDR3 region has 13 residues. Germline CDR1 SNHLY, CDR2 FYNNEI. CDR3 sequence reads: CASSGQGLTEAFF. Written as DNA, the CDR3 is TGTGCCAGCAGCGGCCAGGGGCTGACTGAAGCTTTCTTT.

The rearrangement uses TRBV28 and TRBJ2-7; possibly TRBD2 for D (5 bases). Trimming stripped 2 bases from V and 7 bases from J, with 18 bases between. This CDR3 region has 15 residues. The germline V gene has CDR1 MDHEN and CDR2 SYDVKM. The CDR3 nucleotides read TGTGCCAGCAGTTTAAAGGTCCGGCTAGCAGAAGAGCAGTACTTC. This sequence encodes CASSLKVRLAEEQYF.